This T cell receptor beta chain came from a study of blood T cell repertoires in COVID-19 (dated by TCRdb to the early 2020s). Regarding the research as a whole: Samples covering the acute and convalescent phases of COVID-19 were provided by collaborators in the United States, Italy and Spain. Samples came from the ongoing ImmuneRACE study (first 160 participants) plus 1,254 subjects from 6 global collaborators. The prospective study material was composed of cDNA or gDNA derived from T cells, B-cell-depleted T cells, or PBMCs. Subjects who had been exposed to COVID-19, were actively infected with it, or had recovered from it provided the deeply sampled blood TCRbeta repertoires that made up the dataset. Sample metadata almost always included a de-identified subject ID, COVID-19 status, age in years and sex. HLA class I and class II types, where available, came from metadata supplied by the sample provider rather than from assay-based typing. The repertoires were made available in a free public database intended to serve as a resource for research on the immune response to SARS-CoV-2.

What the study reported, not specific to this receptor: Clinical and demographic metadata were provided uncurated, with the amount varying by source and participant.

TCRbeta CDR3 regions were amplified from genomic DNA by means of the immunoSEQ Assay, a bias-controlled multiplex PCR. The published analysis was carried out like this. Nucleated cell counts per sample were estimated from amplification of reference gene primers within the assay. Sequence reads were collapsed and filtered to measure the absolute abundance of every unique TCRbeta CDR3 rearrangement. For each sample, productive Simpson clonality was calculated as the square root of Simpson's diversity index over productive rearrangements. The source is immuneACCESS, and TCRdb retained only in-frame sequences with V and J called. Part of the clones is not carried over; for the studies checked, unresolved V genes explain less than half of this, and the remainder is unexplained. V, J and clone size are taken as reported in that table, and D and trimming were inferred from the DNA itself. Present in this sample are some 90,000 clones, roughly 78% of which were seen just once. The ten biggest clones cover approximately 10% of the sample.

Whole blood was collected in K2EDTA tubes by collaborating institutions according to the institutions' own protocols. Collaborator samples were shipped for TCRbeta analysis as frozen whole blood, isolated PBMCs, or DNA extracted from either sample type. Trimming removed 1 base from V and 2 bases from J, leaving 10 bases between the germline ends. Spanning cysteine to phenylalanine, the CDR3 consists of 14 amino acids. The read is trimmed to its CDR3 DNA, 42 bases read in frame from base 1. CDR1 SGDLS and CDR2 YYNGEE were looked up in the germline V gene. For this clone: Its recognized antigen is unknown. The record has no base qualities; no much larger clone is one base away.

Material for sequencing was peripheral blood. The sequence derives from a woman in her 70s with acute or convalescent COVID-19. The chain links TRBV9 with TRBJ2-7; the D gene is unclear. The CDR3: CASSVQAGTYEQYF. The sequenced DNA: TGTGCCAGCAGCGTACAGGCAGGAACCTACGAGCAGTACTTC.